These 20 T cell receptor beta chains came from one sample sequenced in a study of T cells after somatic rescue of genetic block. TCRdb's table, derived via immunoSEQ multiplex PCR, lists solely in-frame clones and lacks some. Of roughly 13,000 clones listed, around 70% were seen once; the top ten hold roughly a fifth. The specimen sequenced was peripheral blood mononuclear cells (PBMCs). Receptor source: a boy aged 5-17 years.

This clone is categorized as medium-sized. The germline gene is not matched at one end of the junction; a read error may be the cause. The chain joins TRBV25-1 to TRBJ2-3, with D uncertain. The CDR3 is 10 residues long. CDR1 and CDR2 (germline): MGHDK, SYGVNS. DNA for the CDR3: TGTGCCAGCAGTGAATCCACAGTCTTTTTT. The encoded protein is CASSESTVFF.

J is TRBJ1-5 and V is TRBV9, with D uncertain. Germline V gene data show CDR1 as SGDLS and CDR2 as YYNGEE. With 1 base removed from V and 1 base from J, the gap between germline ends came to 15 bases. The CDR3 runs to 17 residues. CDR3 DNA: TGTGCCAGCAGCGTAAGAGGGCCAGGAGGGAGCAATCAGCCCCAGCATTTT. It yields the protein CASSVRGPGGSNQPQHF.

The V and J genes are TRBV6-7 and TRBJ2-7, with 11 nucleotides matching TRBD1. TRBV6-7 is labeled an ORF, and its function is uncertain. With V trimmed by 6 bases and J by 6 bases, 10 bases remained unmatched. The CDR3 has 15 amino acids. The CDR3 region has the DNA TGTGCCAGCAGCTATTCGGACAGGGGGCCAGGCGAGCAGTACTTC. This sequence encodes CASSYSDRGPGEQYF.

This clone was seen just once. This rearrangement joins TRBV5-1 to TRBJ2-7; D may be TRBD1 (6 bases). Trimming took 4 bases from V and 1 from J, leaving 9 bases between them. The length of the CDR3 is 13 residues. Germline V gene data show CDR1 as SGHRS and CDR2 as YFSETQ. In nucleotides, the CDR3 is TGCGCCAGCAGCCAGGGGCCTTCCTACGAGCAGTACTTC. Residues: CASSQGPSYEQYF.

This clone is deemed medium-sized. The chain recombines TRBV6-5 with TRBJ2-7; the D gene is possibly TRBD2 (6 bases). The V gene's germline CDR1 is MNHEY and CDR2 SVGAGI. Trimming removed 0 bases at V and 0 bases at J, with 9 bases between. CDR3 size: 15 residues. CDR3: CASSYSYGSSYEQYF. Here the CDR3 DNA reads TGTGCCAGCAGTTACTCGTACGGGAGCTCCTACGAGCAGTACTTC.

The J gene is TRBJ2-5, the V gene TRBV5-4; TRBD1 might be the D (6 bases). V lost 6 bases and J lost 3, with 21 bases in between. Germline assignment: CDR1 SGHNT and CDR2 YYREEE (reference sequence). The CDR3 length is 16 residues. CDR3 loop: CASTRISRGRKETQYF. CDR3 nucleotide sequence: TGTGCCAGCACCCGTATCTCCAGGGGACGTAAAGAGACCCAGTACTTC.

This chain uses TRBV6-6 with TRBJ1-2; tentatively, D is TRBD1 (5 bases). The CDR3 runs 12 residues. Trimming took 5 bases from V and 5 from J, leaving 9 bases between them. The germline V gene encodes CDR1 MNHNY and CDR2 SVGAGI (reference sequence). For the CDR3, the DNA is TGTGCCAGCAGTCCGGGACGGTATGGCTACACCTTC. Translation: CASSPGRYGYTF.

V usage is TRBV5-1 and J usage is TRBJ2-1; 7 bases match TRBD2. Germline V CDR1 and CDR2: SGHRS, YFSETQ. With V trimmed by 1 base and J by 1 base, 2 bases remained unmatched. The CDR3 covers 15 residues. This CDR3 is CASSLNSGSYNEQFF. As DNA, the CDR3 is TGCGCCAGCAGCTTGAATAGCGGGTCCTACAATGAGCAGTTCTTC.

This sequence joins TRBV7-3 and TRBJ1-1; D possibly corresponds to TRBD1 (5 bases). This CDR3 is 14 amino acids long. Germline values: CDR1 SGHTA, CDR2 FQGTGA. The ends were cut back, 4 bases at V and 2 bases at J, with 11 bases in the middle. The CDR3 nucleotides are TGTGCCAGCAGCTATGTCGGGGCTAACACTGAAGCTTTCTTT. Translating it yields CASSYVGANTEAFF.

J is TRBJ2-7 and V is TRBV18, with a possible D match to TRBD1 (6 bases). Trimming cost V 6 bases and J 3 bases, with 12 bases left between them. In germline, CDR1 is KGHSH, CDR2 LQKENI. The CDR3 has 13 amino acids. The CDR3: CASSRQDLYEQYF. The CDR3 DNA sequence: TGTGCCAGCTCGAGACAGGACCTCTACGAGCAGTACTTC.

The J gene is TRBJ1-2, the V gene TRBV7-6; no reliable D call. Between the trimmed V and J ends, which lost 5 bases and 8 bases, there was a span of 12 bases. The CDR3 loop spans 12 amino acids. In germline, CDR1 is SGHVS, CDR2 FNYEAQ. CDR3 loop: CASSPREGGYTF. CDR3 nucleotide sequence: TGTGCCAGCAGCCCCCGGGAAGGGGGCTACACCTTC.

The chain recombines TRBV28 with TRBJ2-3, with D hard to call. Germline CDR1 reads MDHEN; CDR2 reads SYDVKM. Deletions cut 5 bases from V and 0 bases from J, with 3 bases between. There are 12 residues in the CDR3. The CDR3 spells CASSTSTDTQYF. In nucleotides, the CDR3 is TGTGCCAGCAGTACTAGCACAGATACGCAGTATTTT.

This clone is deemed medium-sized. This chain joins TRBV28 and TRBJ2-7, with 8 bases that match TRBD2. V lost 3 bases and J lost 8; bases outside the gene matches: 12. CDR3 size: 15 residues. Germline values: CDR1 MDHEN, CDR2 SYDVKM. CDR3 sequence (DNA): TGTGCCAGCAGTTTTCGCGCGGGAGGTAATTTGCAGCAGTACTTC. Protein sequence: CASSFRAGGNLQQYF. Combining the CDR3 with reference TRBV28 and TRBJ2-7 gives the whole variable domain DVKVTQSSRYLVKRTGEKVFLECVQDMDHENMFWYRQDPGLGLRLIYFSYDVKMKEKGDIPEGYSVSREKKERFSLILESASTNQTSMYLCASSFRAGGNLQQYFGPGTRLTVT.

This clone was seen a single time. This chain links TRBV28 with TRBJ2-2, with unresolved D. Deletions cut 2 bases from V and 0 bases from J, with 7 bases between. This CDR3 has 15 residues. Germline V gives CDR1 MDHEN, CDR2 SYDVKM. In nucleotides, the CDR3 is TGTGCCAGCAGTTTAAGGCGCCCGAACACCGGGGAGCTGTTTTTT. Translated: CASSLRRPNTGELFF.

The CDR3 DNA reads as TGTGCCAGTAGTATTGCGGCCAGGGTCCAAGAGACCCAGTACTTC. Translated: CASSIAARVQETQYF. The V gene is TRBV19, the J gene TRBJ2-5; D may be TRBD1 (5 bases). Germline V lookup: CDR1 LNHDA, CDR2 SQIVND (reference sequence). Trimming shortened V by 3 bases and J by 1 base, and 12 bases separated the two germline ends. This CDR3 is built from 15 residues.

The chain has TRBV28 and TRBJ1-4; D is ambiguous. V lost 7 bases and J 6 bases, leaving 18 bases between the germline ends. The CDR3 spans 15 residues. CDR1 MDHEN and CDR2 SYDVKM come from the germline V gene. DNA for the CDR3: TGTGCCAGCACCCCCCACAGCCTAGTTTATGAAAAACTGTTTTTT. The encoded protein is CASTPHSLVYEKLFF.

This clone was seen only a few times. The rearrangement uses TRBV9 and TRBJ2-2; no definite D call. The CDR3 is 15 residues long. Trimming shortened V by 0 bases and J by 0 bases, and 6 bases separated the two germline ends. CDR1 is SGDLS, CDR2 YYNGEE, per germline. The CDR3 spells CASSVDAANTGELFF. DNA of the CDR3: TGTGCCAGCAGCGTAGACGCAGCGAACACCGGGGAGCTGTTTTTT. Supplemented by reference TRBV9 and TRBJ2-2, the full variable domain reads DSGVTQTPKHLITATGQRVTLRCSPRSGDLSVYWYQQSLDQGLQFLIQYYNGEERAKGNILERFSAQQFPDLHSELNLSSLELGDSALYFCASSVDAANTGELFFGEGSRLTVL.

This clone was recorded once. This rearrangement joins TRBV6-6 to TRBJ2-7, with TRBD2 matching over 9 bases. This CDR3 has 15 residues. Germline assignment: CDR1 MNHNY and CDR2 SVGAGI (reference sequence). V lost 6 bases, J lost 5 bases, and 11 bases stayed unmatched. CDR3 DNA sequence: TGTGCCAGCAGCTCTCTTTTAGCGGGAGTCCACGAGCAGTACTTC. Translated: CASSSLLAGVHEQYF.

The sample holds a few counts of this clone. CDR3 sequence: CASSLGPTDTQYF. CDR3 bases: TGCGCCAGCAGCTTGGGACCGACAGATACGCAGTATTTT. The V and J genes are TRBV5-1 and TRBJ2-3; D is unresolved. V was clipped by 0 bases and J by 3 bases, with 5 bases between them. The V gene's germline CDR1 is SGHRS and CDR2 YFSETQ. CDR3 length: 13 residues.

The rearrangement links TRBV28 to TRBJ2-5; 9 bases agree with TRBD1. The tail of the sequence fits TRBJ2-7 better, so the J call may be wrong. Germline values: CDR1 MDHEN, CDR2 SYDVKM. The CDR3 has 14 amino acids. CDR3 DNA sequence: TGTGCCAGCATCGCCGGGACAGGGAACCACGAGCAGTACTTC. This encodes CASIAGTGNHEQYF.